This T cell receptor (beta chain) was observed in a study of T cells after yellow fever vaccination. Background on the study: Low-cell-number fractions were prepared with SMART-Seq v4 Ultra Low Input.

The length of the CDR3 is 15 residues. CDR1 and CDR2 from the germline V gene are LNHDA and SQIVND (reference sequence). V gave up 6 bases and J gave up 6 bases; unmatched junction bases: 10. Whole-study results and caveats: Booster sampling recovered most clones from primary vaccination (96% CD4, approximately 88% CD8). In FACS-sorted repertoires, abundant clonotypes from the bulk population could appear as contaminants.

This clonotype was seen only a few times. Its matching antigen is unknown. TCRdb redid the calling of the 5' RACE reads with MiXCR, one entry per CDR3 protein. The data hold about 340,000 distinct CDR3 sequences, with more than 8.5% observed a single time. The source was PBMCs, collected on the day of the first yellow fever vaccination. The sequence was collected from a young man who received the YFV17D yellow fever vaccine. The chain recombines TRBV19 with TRBJ1-5, with 8 positions matching TRBD1. The CDR3 reads CASSPGQAGGQPQHF. The CDR3 region has the DNA TGTGCCAGTAGCCCGGGACAGGCCGGCGGTCAGCCCCAGCATTTT.